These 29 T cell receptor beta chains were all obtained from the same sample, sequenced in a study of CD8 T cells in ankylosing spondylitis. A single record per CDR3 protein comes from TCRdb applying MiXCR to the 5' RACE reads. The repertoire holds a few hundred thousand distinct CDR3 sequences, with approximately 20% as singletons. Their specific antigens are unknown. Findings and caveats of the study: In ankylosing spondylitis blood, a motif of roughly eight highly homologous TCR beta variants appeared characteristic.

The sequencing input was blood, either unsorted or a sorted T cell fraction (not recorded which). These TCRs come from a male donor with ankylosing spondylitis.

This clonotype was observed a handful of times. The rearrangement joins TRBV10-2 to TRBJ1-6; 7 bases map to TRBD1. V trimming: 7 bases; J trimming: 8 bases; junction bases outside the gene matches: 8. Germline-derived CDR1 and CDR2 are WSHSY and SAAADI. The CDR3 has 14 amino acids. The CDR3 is CASKATGYDSPLHF. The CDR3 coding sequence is TGCGCCAGCAAGGCGACAGGGTACGATTCACCCCTCCACTTT.

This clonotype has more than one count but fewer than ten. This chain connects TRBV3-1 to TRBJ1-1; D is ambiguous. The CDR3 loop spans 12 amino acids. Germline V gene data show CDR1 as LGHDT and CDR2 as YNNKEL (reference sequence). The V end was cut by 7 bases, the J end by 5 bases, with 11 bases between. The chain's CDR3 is CASTGISTEAFF. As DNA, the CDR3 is TGTGCCAGCACAGGTATTTCGACTGAAGCTTTCTTT.

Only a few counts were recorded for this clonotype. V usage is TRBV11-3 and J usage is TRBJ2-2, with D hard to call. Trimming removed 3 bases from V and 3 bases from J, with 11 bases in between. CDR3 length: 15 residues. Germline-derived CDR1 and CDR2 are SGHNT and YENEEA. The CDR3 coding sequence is TGTGCCAGCAGCTTCGTCGGCACCCACACCGGGGAGCTGTTTTTT. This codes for CASSFVGTHTGELFF. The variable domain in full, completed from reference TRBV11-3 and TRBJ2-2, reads EAGVVQSPRYKIIEKKQPVAFWCNPISGHNTLYWYLQNLGQGPELLIRYENEEAVDDSQLPKDRFSAERLKGVDSTLKIQPAELGDSAVYLCASSFVGTHTGELFFGEGSRLTVL.

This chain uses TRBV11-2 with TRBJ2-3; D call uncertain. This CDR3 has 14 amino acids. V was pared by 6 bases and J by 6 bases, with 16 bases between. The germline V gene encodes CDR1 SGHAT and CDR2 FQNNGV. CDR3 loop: CASRRNRLSDTQYF. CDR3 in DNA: TGTGCCAGCAGACGGAACAGACTCTCCGATACGCAGTATTTT.

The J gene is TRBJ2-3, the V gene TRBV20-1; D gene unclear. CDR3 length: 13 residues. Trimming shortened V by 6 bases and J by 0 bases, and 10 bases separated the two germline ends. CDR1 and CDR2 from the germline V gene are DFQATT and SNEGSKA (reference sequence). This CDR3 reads CSATPGSTDTQYF. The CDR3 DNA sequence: TGCAGTGCAACTCCCGGGAGCACAGATACGCAGTATTTT.

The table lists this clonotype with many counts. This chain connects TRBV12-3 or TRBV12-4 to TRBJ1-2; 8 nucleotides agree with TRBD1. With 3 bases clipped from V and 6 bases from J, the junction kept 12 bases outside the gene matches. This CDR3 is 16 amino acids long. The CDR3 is CASSFLGSGGADGYTF. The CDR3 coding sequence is TGTGCCAGCAGTTTTTTAGGGTCAGGGGGCGCCGATGGCTACACCTTC.

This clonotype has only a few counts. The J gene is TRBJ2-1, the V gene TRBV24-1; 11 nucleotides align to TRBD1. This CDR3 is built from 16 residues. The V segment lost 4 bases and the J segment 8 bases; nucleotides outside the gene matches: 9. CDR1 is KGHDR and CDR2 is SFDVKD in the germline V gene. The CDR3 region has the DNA TGTGCCACCAGTGAGACAGGACAGGGGGCTTCGGATGAGCAGTTCTTC. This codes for CATSETGQGASDEQFF.

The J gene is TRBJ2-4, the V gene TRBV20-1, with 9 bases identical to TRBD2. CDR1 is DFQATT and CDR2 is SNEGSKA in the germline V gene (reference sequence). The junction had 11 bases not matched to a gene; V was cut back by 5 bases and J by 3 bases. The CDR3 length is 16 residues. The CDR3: CSAAAGLAVYKNIQYF. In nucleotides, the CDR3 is TGCAGTGCTGCCGCGGGACTAGCAGTTTACAAAAACATTCAGTACTTC.

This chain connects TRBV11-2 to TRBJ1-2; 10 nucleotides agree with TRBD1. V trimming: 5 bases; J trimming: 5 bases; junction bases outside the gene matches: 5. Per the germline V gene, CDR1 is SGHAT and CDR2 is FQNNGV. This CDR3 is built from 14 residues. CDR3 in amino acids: CASSADRGYYGYTF. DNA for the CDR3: TGTGCCAGCAGCGCGGACAGGGGGTATTATGGCTACACCTTC. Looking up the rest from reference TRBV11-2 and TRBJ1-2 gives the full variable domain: EAGVAQSPRYKIIEKRQSVAFWCNPISGHATLYWYQQILGQGPKLLIQFQNNGVVDDSQLPKDRFSAERLKGVDSTLKIQPAKLEDSAVYLCASSADRGYYGYTFGSGTRLTVV.

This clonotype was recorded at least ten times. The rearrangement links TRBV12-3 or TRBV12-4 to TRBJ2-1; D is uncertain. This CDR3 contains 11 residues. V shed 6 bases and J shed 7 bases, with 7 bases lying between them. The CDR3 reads CASSILNEQFF. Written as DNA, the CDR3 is TGTGCCAGCAGCATCCTGAATGAGCAGTTCTTC.

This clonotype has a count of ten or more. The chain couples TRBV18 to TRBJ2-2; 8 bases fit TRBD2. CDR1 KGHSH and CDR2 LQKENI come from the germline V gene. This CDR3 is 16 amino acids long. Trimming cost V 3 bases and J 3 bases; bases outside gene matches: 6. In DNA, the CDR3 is TGTGCCAGCTCACCTGCCGGGAGGGTTGACACCGGGGAGCTGTTTTTT. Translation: CASSPAGRVDTGELFF.

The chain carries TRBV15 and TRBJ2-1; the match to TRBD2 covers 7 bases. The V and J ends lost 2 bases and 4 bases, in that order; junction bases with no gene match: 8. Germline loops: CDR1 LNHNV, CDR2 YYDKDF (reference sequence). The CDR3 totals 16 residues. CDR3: CATSRRSGEPYNEQFF. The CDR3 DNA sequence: TGTGCCACCAGCAGAAGGAGCGGGGAGCCTTACAATGAGCAGTTCTTC. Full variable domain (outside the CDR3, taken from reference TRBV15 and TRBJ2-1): DAMVIQNPRYQVTQFGKPVTLSCSQTLNHNVMYWYQQKSSQAPKLLFHYYDKDFNNEADTPDNFQSRRPNTSFCFLDIRSPGLGDTAMYLCATSRRSGEPYNEQFFGPGTRLTVL.

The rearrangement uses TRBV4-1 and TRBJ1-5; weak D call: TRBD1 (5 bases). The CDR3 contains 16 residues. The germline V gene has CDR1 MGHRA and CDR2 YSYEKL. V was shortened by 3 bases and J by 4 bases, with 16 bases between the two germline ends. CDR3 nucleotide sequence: TGCGCCAGCAGCCAGTACCGGGACCAAAAAAATCAGCCCCAGCATTTT. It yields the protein CASSQYRDQKNQPQHF.

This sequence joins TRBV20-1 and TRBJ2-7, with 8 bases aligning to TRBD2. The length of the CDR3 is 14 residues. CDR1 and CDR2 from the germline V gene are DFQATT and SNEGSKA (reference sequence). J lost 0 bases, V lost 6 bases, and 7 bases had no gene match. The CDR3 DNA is TGCAGTGCAGAAATAGCGGGGTACTCCTACGAGCAGTACTTC. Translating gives CSAEIAGYSYEQYF.

The CDR3 DNA is TGTGCCAGCAGCTCGTGGCCTTCCTTGGGTAGCACTAATGAAAAACTGTTTTTT. Its protein is CASSSWPSLGSTNEKLFF. The V gene is TRBV11-2, the J gene TRBJ1-4, with D hard to call. Germline CDR1 SGHAT, CDR2 FQNNGV. The length of the CDR3 is 18 residues. V lost 4 bases, J lost 2 bases, and 20 bases lay in between.

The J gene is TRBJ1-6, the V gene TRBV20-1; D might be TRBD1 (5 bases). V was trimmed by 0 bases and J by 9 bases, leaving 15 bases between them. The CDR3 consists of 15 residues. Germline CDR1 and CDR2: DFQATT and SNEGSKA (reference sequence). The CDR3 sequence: CSARDPGDYGSPLHF. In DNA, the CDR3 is TGCAGTGCTAGAGATCCCGGGGACTACGGTTCACCCCTCCACTTT.

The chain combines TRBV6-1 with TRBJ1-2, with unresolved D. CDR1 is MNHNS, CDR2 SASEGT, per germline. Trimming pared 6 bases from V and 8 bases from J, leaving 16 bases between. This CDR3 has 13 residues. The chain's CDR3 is CASRVTQARGYTF. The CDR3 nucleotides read TGTGCCAGCAGGGTAACCCAAGCAAGGGGCTACACCTTC.

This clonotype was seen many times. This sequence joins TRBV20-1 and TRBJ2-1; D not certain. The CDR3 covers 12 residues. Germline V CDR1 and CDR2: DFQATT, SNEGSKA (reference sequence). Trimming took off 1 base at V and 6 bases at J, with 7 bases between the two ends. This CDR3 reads CSARVEFNEQFF. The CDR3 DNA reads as TGCAGTGCTAGAGTAGAGTTCAATGAGCAGTTCTTC.

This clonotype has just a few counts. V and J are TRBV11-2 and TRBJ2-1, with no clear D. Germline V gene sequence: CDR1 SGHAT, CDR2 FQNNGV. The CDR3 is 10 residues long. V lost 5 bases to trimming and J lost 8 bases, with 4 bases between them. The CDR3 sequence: CASSRDEQFF. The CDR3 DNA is TGTGCCAGCAGCCGCGATGAGCAGTTCTTC.

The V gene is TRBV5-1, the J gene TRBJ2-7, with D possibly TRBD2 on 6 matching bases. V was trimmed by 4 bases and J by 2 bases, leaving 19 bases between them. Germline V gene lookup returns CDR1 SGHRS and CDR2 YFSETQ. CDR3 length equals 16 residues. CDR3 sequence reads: CASSPFPSAGTYEQYF. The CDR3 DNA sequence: TGCGCCAGCAGCCCATTCCCTAGCGCTGGCACCTACGAGCAGTACTTC. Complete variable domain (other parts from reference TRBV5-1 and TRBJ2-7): KAGVTQTPRYLIKTRGQQVTLSCSPISGHRSVSWYQQTPGQGLQFLFEYFSETQRNKGNFPGRFSGRQFSNSRSEMNVSTLELGDSALYLCASSPFPSAGTYEQYFGPGTRLTVT.

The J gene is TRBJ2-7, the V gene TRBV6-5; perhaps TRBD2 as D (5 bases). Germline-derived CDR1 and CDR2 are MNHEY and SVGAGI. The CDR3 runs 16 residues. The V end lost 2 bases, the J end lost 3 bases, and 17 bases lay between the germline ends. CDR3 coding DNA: TGTGCCAGCAGTTACACAGTTGGTGGCGGGTTCTACGAGCAGTACTTC. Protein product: CASSYTVGGGFYEQYF.

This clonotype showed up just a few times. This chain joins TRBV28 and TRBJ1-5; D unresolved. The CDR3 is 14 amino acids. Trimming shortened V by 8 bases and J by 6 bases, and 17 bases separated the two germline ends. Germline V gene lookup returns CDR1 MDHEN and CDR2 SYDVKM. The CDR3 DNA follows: TGTGCCAGCCTTCCAGCTCCGGGTAGTCAGCCCCAGCATTTT. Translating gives CASLPAPGSQPQHF.

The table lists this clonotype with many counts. CDR3 protein: CSVVTGRTDTQYF. In DNA, the CDR3 is TGCAGCGTCGTGACGGGAAGGACAGATACGCAGTATTTT. J is TRBJ2-3 and V is TRBV29-1, with a possible D match to TRBD2 (5 bases). The V gene lost 6 bases and the J gene lost 3 bases, with 13 bases spanning the gap. Germline V gene lookup returns CDR1 SQVTM and CDR2 ANQGSEA. The CDR3 covers 13 residues.

CDR3 protein: CATVTGTGASYEQYF. DNA for the CDR3: TGTGCCACCGTAACCGGGACAGGGGCCTCCTACGAGCAGTACTTC. The rearrangement uses TRBV6-1 and TRBJ2-7; 10 bases align to TRBD1. Germline V gene sequence: CDR1 MNHNS, CDR2 SASEGT. The CDR3 is 15 residues long. With V trimmed by 10 bases and J by 0 bases, 9 bases remained unmatched.

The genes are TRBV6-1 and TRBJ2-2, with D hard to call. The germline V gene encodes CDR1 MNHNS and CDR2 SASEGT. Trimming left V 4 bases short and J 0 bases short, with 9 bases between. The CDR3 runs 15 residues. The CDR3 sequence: CASSALRTNTGELFF. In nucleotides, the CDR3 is TGTGCCAGCAGTGCCTTGAGGACGAACACCGGGGAGCTGTTTTTT.

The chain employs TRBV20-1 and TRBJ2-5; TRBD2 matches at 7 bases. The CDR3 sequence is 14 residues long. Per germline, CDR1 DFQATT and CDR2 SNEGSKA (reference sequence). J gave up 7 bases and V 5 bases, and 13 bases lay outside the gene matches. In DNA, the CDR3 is TGCAGTGCTGGTACTCCAGGACTAGATGGGACCCAGTACTTC. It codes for CSAGTPGLDGTQYF.

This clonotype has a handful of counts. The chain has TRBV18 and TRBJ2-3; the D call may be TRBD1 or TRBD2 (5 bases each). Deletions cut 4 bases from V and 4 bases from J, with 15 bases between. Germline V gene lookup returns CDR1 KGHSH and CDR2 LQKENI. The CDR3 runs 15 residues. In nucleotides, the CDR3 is TGTGCCAGCTCACGACTTGGGACCCCTTCAGATACGCAGTATTTT. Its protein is CASSRLGTPSDTQYF.

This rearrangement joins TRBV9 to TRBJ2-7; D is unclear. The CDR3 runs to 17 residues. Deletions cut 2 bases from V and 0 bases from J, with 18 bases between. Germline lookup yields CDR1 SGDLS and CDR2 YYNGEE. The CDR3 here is CASSVSFGPNSSYEQYF. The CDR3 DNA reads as TGTGCCAGCAGCGTCTCATTCGGACCCAATAGCTCCTACGAGCAGTACTTC.

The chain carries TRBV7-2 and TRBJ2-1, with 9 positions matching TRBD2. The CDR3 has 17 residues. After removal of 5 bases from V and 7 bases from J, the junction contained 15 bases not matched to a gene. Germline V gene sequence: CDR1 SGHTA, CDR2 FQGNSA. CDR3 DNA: TGTGCCAGCAGCCGTCGACCGGGACTAGCCTTAGGTAATGAGCAGTTCTTC. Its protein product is CASSRRPGLALGNEQFF.